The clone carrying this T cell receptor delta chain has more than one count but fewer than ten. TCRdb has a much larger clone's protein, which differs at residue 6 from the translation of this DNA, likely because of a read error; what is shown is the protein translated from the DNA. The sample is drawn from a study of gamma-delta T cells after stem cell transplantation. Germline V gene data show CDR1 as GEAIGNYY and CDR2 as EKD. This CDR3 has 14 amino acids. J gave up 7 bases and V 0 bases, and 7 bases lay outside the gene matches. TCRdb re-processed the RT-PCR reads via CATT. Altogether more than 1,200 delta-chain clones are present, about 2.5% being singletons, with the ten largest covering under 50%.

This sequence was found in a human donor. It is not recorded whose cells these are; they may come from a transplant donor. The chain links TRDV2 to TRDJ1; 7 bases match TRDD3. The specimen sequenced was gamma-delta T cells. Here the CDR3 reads CACDTVGYGGKLIF. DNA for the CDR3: TGTGCCTGTGACACCGTCGGATACGGGGGTAAACTCATCTTT.